The 30 T cell receptor beta chains given below trace back to one sample, sequenced in a study of regulatory T cells in long-lasting Graves disease. CDR3-region Arm-PCR and iRepertoire HTBI primers produced the TCR beta libraries. From the multiplex PCR reads, TCRdb called clonotypes with MiXCR, one entry per CDR3 protein. This table holds more than 350,000 distinct CDR3 sequences, around 23% found once. Stated time point: persistent/refractory GD, antithyroid drugs over 5 years with positive TRAb. There was RNA extracted from PBMCs, and the TCR library was made from it. Source: peripheral blood mononuclear cells (PBMCs), taken when the disease was refractory, from a patient treated with antithyroid drugs. These receptors came from a female donor with Graves disease.

This clonotype was seen a handful of times. The chain employs TRBV7-9 and TRBJ2-1; maybe TRBD1 (6 bases). The CDR3 is 14 residues long. Trimming took off 8 bases at V and 4 bases at J, with 15 bases between the two ends. The germline gives CDR1 SEHNR, CDR2 FQNEAQ (reference sequence). The CDR3 reads CASFPGVRYNEQFF. The CDR3 DNA is TGTGCCAGCTTCCCAGGGGTTCGATACAATGAGCAGTTCTTC.

This rearrangement joins TRBV20-1 to TRBJ1-1, with D possibly matching TRBD1 (5 bases). The ends were cut back, 5 bases at V and 11 bases at J, with 12 bases in the middle. Germline loops: CDR1 DFQATT, CDR2 SNEGSKA (reference sequence). The CDR3 is 10 amino acids. CDR3 in amino acids: CSAGGHRAFF. As DNA, the CDR3 is TGCAGTGCTGGTGGACATCGGGCTTTCTTT.

The V and J genes are TRBV28 and TRBJ2-1; 9 nucleotides match TRBD1. Germline CDR1 MDHEN, CDR2 SYDVKM. Trimming removed 5 bases from V and 4 bases from J; junction bases left unmatched: 3. CDR3 length: 14 amino acids. The CDR3 region has the DNA TGTGCCAGCAGTCAACAGGGGGCTTACAATGAGCAGTTCTTC. It translates to CASSQQGAYNEQFF.

CDR3 sequence reads: CASSRTGTKPEQYF. The CDR3 coding sequence is TGTGCCAGCAGCCGAACCGGGACTAAACCCGAGCAGTACTTC. V and J are TRBV3-1 and TRBJ2-7; 7 positions agree with TRBD2. CDR1 and CDR2 (germline): LGHDT, YNNKEL (reference sequence). The V gene end was trimmed by 4 bases and the J gene end by 6 bases; junction bases not matched to a gene: 9. This CDR3 spans 14 amino acids.

The V call is TRBV7-9, the J call TRBJ2-2, with 16 positions matching TRBD2. Germline V CDR1 and CDR2: SEHNR, FQNEAQ (reference sequence). The trim removed 4 bases at V and 1 base at J, leaving 6 bases unmatched. The CDR3 runs to 19 residues. The CDR3 spells CASSSGTSGRAQNTGELFF. As DNA, the CDR3 is TGTGCCAGCAGCTCGGGGACTAGCGGGAGGGCCCAGAACACCGGGGAGCTGTTTTTT.

This clonotype turned up a few times. The gene calls are TRBV9 and TRBJ1-2; 7 positions agree with TRBD1. V shed 3 bases and J 4 bases; nucleotides not matched to a gene: 6. The germline V gene has CDR1 SGDLS and CDR2 YYNGEE. There are 14 residues in the CDR3. In DNA form, the CDR3 reads TGTGCCAGCAGCGCGGACAGGTCGGGCTATGGCTACACCTTC. Translation gives CASSADRSGYGYTF.

The chain employs TRBV20-1 and TRBJ2-7; TRBD1 matches at 10 bases. Germline V gene sequence: CDR1 DFQATT, CDR2 SNEGSKA (reference sequence). The CDR3 totals 14 residues. Trimming cost V 6 bases and J 3 bases; bases outside gene matches: 8. The CDR3 loop is CSANPGTGDYEQYF. In DNA, the CDR3 is TGCAGTGCAAACCCCGGGACAGGGGACTACGAGCAGTACTTC.

This clonotype was counted only a few times. CDR3 loop: CASSQGPPQETQYF. The CDR3 region has the DNA TGCGCCAGCAGCCAAGGGCCGCCCCAAGAGACCCAGTACTTC. This chain links TRBV4-1 with TRBJ2-5; D unresolved. The V end was cut by 1 base, the J end by 1 base, with 7 bases between. Germline V lookup: CDR1 MGHRA, CDR2 YSYEKL. The CDR3 is made up of 14 amino acids.

The chain links TRBV28 to TRBJ1-3; TRBD1 aligns across 10 bases. Germline V gene sequence: CDR1 MDHEN, CDR2 SYDVKM. After removal of 5 bases from V and 4 bases from J, the junction contained 8 bases not matched to a gene. This CDR3 has 16 amino acids. The CDR3 protein is CASSRTGTGAGNTIYF. The CDR3 bases are TGTGCCAGCAGTAGGACCGGGACAGGGGCAGGAAACACCATATATTTT. The full variable domain, in which reference TRBV28 and TRBJ1-3 provide the parts outside the CDR3, is DVKVTQSSRYLVKRTGEKVFLECVQDMDHENMFWYRQDPGLGLRLIYFSYDVKMKEKGDIPEGYSVSREKKERFSLILESASTNQTSMYLCASSRTGTGAGNTIYFGEGSWLTVV.

This clonotype has only a few counts. The rearrangement links TRBV12-3 or TRBV12-4 to TRBJ1-4; tentatively, D is TRBD1 (5 bases). V was trimmed by 4 bases and J by 0 bases, leaving 15 bases between them. The CDR3 is made up of 17 amino acids. The CDR3, as DNA: TGTGCCAGCAGTTGGGATGAGGGGTCTCCAACTAATGAAAAACTGTTTTTT. It codes for CASSWDEGSPTNEKLFF.

This clonotype was recorded only once. J is TRBJ2-2 and V is TRBV28; 10 bases are a match to TRBD2. Germline V gene lookup returns CDR1 MDHEN and CDR2 SYDVKM. The CDR3 is 13 amino acids. The V and J ends lost 6 bases and 6 bases, in that order; junction bases with no gene match: 1. CDR3 protein: CASRGLASGELFF. The CDR3 bases are TGTGCCAGCAGGGGACTAGCGTCCGGGGAGCTGTTTTTT.

As concerns this clonotype: A much larger clone lies one base from this, so it may be a read error. V gene TRBV27 combines with J gene TRBJ2-7, with D possibly being TRBD1 or TRBD2 (6 bases each). The CDR3 totals 15 residues. V shed 10 bases and J shed 3 bases, with 22 bases lying between them. The germline gives CDR1 MNHEY, CDR2 SMNVEV (reference sequence). In nucleotides, the CDR3 is TGTGCCAACAGCTACAAGGGGGGAGGCCTCTACGAGCAGTACTTC. Protein: CANSYKGGGLYEQYF.

This clonotype was recorded many times. The rearrangement links TRBV10-3 to TRBJ1-1, with TRBD1 identical over 9 bases. CDR3 length equals 14 residues. CDR1 and CDR2 from the germline V gene are ENHRY and SYGVKD. Trimming removed 4 bases from V and 3 bases from J; junction bases left unmatched: 3. The CDR3 nucleotides are TGTGCCATCAGTGTGACAGGGGGAGACACTGAAGCTTTCTTT. Translation gives CAISVTGGDTEAFF.

This clonotype was seen a handful of times. V gene TRBV20-1 combines with J gene TRBJ1-2; unclear D gene. V gave up 3 bases and J gave up 0 bases, with 8 bases separating them. Germline V gene data show CDR1 as DFQATT and CDR2 as SNEGSKA (reference sequence). The length of the CDR3 is 13 residues. The CDR3 reads CSASQITNYGYTF. The CDR3 DNA is TGCAGTGCTAGTCAGATAACTAACTATGGCTACACCTTC.

Comment on this clonotype: Sequence at one end of the junction differs from germline and may be a read error. The genes are TRBV7-7 and TRBJ1-1, with D unresolved. The germline gives CDR1 SSHAT, CDR2 FNYEAQ (reference sequence). This CDR3 has 13 residues. For the CDR3, the DNA is TGTGCTAGCAGCCCAGTCCTGAACACTGAAGCTTTCTTT. Translating gives CASSPVLNTEAFF.

This clonotype has at least ten counts. The chain recombines TRBV20-1 with TRBJ2-5; D remains ambiguous. V was cut by 6 bases and J by 1 base, with 15 bases left in between. There are 14 residues in the CDR3. The V gene's germline CDR1 is DFQATT and CDR2 SNEGSKA (reference sequence). The CDR3 reads CSADLRRRQETQYF. The CDR3 nucleotides read TGCAGTGCCGACTTGCGGCGCCGCCAAGAGACCCAGTACTTC.

This clonotype was recorded a few times. J is TRBJ2-7 and V is TRBV6-1; TRBD2 aligns across 13 bases. Unmatched junction bases numbered 14, after V lost 6 bases and J lost 3 bases. CDR3 length equals 18 residues. Germline CDR1 reads MNHNS; CDR2 reads SASEGT. Here the CDR3 DNA reads TGTGCCAGCAGCTCCCAGCGACTAGCGGGAGGTGGGGTCTACGAGCAGTACTTC. This sequence encodes CASSSQRLAGGGVYEQYF.

This clonotype was counted only a few times. The chain joins TRBV6-1 to TRBJ2-7, with 7 bases lining up with TRBD1. The V and J ends lost 1 base and 1 base, in that order; junction bases with no gene match: 1. Germline values: CDR1 MNHNS, CDR2 SASEGT. There are 14 residues in the CDR3. CDR3 region: CASSEVGQSYEQYF. DNA for the CDR3: TGTGCCAGCAGTGAAGTGGGACAGTCCTACGAGCAGTACTTC.

In its sample, this clonotype was seen many times. The chain joins TRBV12-3 or TRBV12-4 to TRBJ2-5, with D tentatively TRBD1 (5 bases). Trimming removed 2 bases at V and 1 base at J, with 11 bases between. The CDR3 totals 15 residues. CDR3 DNA sequence: TGTGCCAGCAGTTTATCCAGGACATTCCAAGAGACCCAGTACTTC. It translates to CASSLSRTFQETQYF.

CDR3 protein: CASTQNLRHHSGNTIYF. The CDR3 DNA reads TGTGCCAGCACCCAAAACCTTCGGCACCACTCTGGAAACACCATATATTTT. V usage is TRBV2 and J usage is TRBJ1-3; no clear D. The CDR3 loop spans 17 amino acids. Germline CDR1 and CDR2: SNHLY and FYNNEI. The V and J ends lost 7 bases and 0 bases respectively, with 19 bases between them. The full variable domain, with the rest looked up from reference TRBV2 and TRBJ1-3, is EPEVTQTPSHQVTQMGQEVILRCVPISNHLYFYWYRQILGQKVEFLVSFYNNEISEKSEIFDDQFSVERPDGSNFTLKIRSTKLEDSAMYFCASTQNLRHHSGNTIYFGEGSWLTVV.

Ten or more counts support this clonotype. This chain joins TRBV7-9 and TRBJ2-7; D unresolved. Germline V CDR1 and CDR2: SEHNR, FQNEAQ (reference sequence). The CDR3 spans 12 residues. The germline V and J ends were trimmed by 5 bases and 2 bases, with 7 bases remaining between them. This CDR3 is CASSPDAYEQYF. The CDR3 DNA follows: TGTGCCAGCAGCCCGGACGCCTACGAGCAGTACTTC.

This clonotype was detected ten times or more. The V call is TRBV28, the J call TRBJ2-5; tentatively, D is TRBD1 (6 bases). The V end was cut by 7 bases, the J end by 5 bases, with 23 bases between. The CDR3 spans 16 residues. Germline assignment: CDR1 MDHEN and CDR2 SYDVKM. Here the CDR3 reads CASTQSWGPQGETQYF. The CDR3 DNA sequence: TGTGCCAGCACCCAATCGTGGGGCCCCCAGGGGGAGACCCAGTACTTC.

The table lists this clonotype with many counts. The chain carries TRBV28 and TRBJ2-7, with a weak D call TRBD1 (5 bases). Trimming stripped 6 bases from V and 0 bases from J, with 12 bases between. This CDR3 contains 14 residues. CDR1 is MDHEN, CDR2 SYDVKM, per germline. DNA for the CDR3: TGTGCCAGCAGCCCTACAGGCAGCTCCTACGAGCAGTACTTC. Protein sequence: CASSPTGSSYEQYF.

This clonotype was recorded at least ten times. This chain joins TRBV3-1 and TRBJ2-2; D is perhaps TRBD1 (6 bases). The CDR3 extends over 15 amino acids. CDR1 is LGHDT, CDR2 YNNKEL, per germline (reference sequence). The V gene lost 6 bases and the J gene lost 0 bases, with 11 bases spanning the gap. The CDR3 nucleotides read TGTGCCAGCAGACTGGACAGCCCGAACACCGGGGAGCTGTTTTTT. It encodes CASRLDSPNTGELFF.

This clonotype appeared many times. The gene calls are TRBV7-8 and TRBJ2-5; D is possibly TRBD2 (6 bases). Germline assignment: CDR1 SGHVS and CDR2 FQNEAQ. Trimming shortened V by 0 bases and J by 5 bases, and 10 bases separated the two germline ends. There are 14 residues in the CDR3. As DNA, the CDR3 is TGTGCCAGCAGCTTAGCGGAGGGCTTGGAGACCCAGTACTTC. This sequence encodes CASSLAEGLETQYF. Variable domain in full (rest from reference TRBV7-8 and TRBJ2-5): GAGVSQSPRYKVAKRGQDVALRCDPISGHVSLFWYQQALGQGPEFLTYFQNEAQLDKSGLPSDRFFAERPEGSVSTLKIQRTQQEDSAVYLCASSLAEGLETQYFGPGTRLLVL.

This clonotype occurred many times. The chain is built from TRBV6-1 and TRBJ1-5; D gene uncertain. With 2 bases removed from V and 9 bases from J, the gap between germline ends came to 11 bases. Germline V lookup: CDR1 MNHNS, CDR2 SASEGT. The CDR3 length is 13 residues. The CDR3 protein is CASSEKLTLPQHF. DNA of the CDR3: TGTGCCAGCAGTGAAAAGCTAACGCTGCCCCAGCATTTT.

The chain uses TRBV10-2 and TRBJ1-3, with D maybe TRBD1 (5 bases). CDR3 length: 16 amino acids. The ends were cut back, 4 bases at V and 0 bases at J, with 13 bases in the middle. From germline, CDR1 is WSHSY and CDR2 SAAADI. DNA for the CDR3: TGCGCCAGCAGTGTAATCAGGGCCGGCTCTGGAAACACCATATATTTT. This encodes CASSVIRAGSGNTIYF.

The chain couples TRBV28 to TRBJ2-6; D is perhaps TRBD1 or TRBD2 (5 bases each). The germline gives CDR1 MDHEN, CDR2 SYDVKM. Trimming left V 8 bases short and J 3 bases short, with 14 bases between. This CDR3 is 15 amino acids long. CDR3 in DNA: TGTGCCAGCGGTAGCCTGGGGGTTGGGGCCAACGTCCTGACTTTC. Protein product: CASGSLGVGANVLTF.

This chain links TRBV4-1 with TRBJ1-1; D perhaps matches TRBD1 (5 bases). V lost 5 bases and J lost 6, with 16 bases in between. The CDR3 extends over 14 amino acids. The germline CDR1 and CDR2 sequences are MGHRA and YSYEKL. The CDR3 loop is CASSGRQGAAEAFF. DNA of the CDR3: TGCGCCAGCAGCGGGCGCCAAGGGGCCGCTGAAGCTTTCTTT.

This clonotype was picked up many times. This chain joins TRBV20-1 and TRBJ1-5, with TRBD1 as a possible D gene (5 bases). Germline lookup yields CDR1 DFQATT and CDR2 SNEGSKA (reference sequence). Trimming cost V 6 bases and J 0 bases, with 21 bases left between them. This CDR3 is 17 amino acids long. The CDR3 loop is CSASPQRDENSNQPQHF. CDR3 nucleotides: TGCAGTGCCTCGCCACAAAGGGACGAGAATAGCAATCAGCCCCAGCATTTT.